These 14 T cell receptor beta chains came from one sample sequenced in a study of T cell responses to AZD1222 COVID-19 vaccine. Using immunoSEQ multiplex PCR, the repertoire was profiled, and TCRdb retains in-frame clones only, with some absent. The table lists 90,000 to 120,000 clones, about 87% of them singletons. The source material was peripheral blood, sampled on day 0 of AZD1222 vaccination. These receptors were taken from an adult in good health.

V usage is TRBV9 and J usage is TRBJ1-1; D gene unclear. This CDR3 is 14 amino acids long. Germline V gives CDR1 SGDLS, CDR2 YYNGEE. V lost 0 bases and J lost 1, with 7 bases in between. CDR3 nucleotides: TGTGCCAGCAGCGTAGCAGGAGGGAACACTGAAGCTTTCTTT. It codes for CASSVAGGNTEAFF.

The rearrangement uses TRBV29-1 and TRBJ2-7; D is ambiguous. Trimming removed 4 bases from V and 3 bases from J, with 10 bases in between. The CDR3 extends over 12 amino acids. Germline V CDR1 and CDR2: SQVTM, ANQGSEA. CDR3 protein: CSVGHLHYEQYF. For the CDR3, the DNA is TGCAGCGTTGGGCACCTTCACTACGAGCAGTACTTC.

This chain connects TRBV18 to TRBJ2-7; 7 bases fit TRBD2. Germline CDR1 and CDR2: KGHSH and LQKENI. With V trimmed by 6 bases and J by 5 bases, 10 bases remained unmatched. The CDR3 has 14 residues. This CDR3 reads CASSWGGIGDEQYF. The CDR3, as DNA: TGTGCCAGCTCGTGGGGGGGTATCGGTGACGAGCAGTACTTC.

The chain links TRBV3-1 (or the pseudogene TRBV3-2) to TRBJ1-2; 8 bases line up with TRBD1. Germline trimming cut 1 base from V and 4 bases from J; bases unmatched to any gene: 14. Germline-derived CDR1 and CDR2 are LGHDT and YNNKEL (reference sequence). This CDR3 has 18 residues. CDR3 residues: CASSQVAGQGTLGYGYTF. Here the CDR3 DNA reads TGTGCCAGCAGCCAAGTCGCAGGACAGGGCACCCTTGGCTATGGCTACACCTTC.

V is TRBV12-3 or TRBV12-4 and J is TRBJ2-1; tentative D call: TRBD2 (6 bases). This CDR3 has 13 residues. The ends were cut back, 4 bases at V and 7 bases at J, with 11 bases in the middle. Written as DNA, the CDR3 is TGTGCCAGCAGTTCACTCCGGGGGAATGAGCAGTTCTTC. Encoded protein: CASSSLRGNEQFF.

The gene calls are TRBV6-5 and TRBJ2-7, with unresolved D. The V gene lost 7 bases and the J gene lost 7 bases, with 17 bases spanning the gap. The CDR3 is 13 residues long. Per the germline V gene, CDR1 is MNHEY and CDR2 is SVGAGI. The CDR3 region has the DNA TGTGCCAGCAATCTTGAACTGGTGAGGGAGCAGTACTTC. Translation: CASNLELVREQYF.

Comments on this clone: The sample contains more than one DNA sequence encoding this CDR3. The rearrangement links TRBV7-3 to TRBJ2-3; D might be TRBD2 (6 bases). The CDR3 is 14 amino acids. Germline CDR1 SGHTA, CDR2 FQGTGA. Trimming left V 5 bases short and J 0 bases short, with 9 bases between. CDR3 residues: CASSLGTSTDTQYF. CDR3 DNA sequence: TGTGCCAGCAGCCTCGGGACTAGCACAGATACGCAGTATTTT.

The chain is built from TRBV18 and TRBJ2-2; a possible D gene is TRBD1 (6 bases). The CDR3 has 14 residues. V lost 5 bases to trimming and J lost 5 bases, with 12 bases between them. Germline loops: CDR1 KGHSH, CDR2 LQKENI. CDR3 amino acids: CASSGDQGTGELFF. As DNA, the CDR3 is TGTGCCAGCTCAGGAGATCAGGGGACCGGGGAGCTGTTTTTT.

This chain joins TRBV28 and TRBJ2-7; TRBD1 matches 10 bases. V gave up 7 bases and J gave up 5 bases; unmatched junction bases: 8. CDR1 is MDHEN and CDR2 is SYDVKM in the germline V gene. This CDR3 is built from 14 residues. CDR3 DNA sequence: TGTGCCAGCATCCAGGGGACAGGGGCCCACGAGCAGTACTTC. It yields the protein CASIQGTGAHEQYF.

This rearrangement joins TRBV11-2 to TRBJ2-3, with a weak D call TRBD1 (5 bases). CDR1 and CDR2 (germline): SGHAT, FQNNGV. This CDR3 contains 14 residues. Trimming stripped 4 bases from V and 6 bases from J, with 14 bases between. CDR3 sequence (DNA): TGTGCCAGCAGCTCCCGGGCAGGGTGGGATACGCAGTATTTT. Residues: CASSSRAGWDTQYF.

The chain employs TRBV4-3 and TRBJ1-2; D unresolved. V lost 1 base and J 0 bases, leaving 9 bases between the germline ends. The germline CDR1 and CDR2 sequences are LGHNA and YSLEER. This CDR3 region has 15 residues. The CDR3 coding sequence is TGCGCCAGCAGCCAAGTTATGAGAGCTAACTATGGCTACACCTTC. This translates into CASSQVMRANYGYTF.

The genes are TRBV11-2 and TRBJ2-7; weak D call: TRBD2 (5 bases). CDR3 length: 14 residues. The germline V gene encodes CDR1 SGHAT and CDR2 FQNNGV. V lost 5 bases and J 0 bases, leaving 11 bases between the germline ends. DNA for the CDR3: TGTGCCAGCAGCGAAATTCGGGGCTCCTACGAGCAGTACTTC. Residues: CASSEIRGSYEQYF.

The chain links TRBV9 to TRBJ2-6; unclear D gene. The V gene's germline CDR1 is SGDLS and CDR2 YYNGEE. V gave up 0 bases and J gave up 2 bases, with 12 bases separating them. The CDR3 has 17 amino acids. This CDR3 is CASSVVPGTTGANVLTF. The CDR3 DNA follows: TGTGCCAGCAGCGTAGTCCCGGGCACTACTGGGGCCAACGTCCTGACTTTC.

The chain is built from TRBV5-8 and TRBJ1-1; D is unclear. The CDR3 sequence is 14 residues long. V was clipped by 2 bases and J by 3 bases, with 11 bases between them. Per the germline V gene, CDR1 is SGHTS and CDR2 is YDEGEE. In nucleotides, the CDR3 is TGTGCCAGCAGCTTCTGGTCTTCTTACACTGAAGCTTTCTTT. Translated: CASSFWSSYTEAFF.